This T cell receptor (beta chain) was documented in a study of T cell responses to AZD1222 COVID-19 vaccine. Study-level results: The number of AZD1222 recipients seropositive at baseline was only 5 to 7. Scientists sampled the repertoires only once the peak T cell response had passed.

Here immunoSEQ multiplex PCR was the method, and the copy in TCRdb shows in-frame clones only, minus some. The sample shows more than 110,000 clones, roughly 90% of them seen only once. Points on this clone: The antigen remains unidentified.

Germline CDR1 reads MNHEY; CDR2 reads SMNVEV (reference sequence). V was pared by 4 bases and J by 4 bases, with 9 bases of the junction left unmatched. The CDR3 is 18 amino acids. The sequence was collected from an adult who received the AZD1222 COVID-19 vaccine. The chain links TRBV27 to TRBJ2-3; 15 bases agree with TRBD2. The material was peripheral blood, obtained 28 days after the second AZD1222 dose. The CDR3 nucleotides are TGTGCCAGCAGTTCCCGCTGGACTAGCGGGAGGGCCTCAGATACGCAGTATTTT. This gives the protein CASSSRWTSGRASDTQYF.